The following is a TCR beta chain sequence with its context. Its antigen is currently unknown. J lost 5 bases, V lost 5 bases, and 10 bases had no gene match. Germline V gene sequence: CDR1 SGHTA, CDR2 FQGNSA. The CDR3 has 15 amino acids. The data stem from a study of CD4 T cells in relation to SARS-CoV-2 and coronaviruses. The wider study: The negative reference was HIV-1 Nef peptide pool or peptide-free culture.

This table comes from immunoSEQ multiplex PCR, and its TCRdb copy is limited to in-frame clones, with some not included. The sample lists tens of thousands of clones, about three quarters seen once, with 20% in the top ten. Unexposed donor CD4+ T cells date from about 2011-2018, before the COVID-19 pandemic. CD4+ T cells were isolated from the cells after nine to eleven days of culture. The chain employs TRBV7-2 and TRBJ2-7, with 9 bases that match TRBD2. This sequence was found in a human donor in good health. Sample: CD4+ T cells from PBMCs, cultured in vitro. The CDR3 protein is CASSLGLAGVDEQYF. The CDR3 nucleotides are TGTGCCAGCAGCCTGGGACTAGCCGGGGTTGACGAGCAGTACTTC.